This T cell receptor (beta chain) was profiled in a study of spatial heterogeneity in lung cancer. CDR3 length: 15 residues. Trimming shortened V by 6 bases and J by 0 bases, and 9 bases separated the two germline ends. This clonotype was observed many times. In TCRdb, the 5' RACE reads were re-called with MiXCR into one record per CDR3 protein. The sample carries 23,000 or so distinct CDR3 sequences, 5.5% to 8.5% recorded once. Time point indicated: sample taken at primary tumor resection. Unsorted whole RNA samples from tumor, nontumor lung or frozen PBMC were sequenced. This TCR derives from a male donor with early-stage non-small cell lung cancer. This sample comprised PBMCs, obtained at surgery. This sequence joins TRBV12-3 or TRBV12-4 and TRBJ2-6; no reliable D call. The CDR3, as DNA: TGTGCCAGCAGCCGGACGTCCTCTGGGGCCAACGTCCTGACTTTC. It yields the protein CASSRTSSGANVLTF.